This T cell receptor beta chain was sequenced during a study of CD8+ T cells in alopecia areata. Study-level information: Among treated patients, oral tofacitinib was administered at 5 to 10 mg twice daily.

Study-level results: It was less clear whether patients shared TCRs than it was in mice, possibly because of HLA. Lesional tissue from the scalp (especially in alopecia totalis/universalis) showed higher clonality than normal scalp.

Note on this clone: The antigen remains unidentified.

This CDR3 contains 15 residues. V was cut by 0 bases and J by 0 bases, with 8 bases left in between. Germline V lookup: CDR1 MGHRA, CDR2 YSYEKL. The treatment was: oral pan-JAK inhibitor, 5-10 mg twice daily. Specimens obtained from alopecia areata patients comprised lesional scalp punch biopsies and peripheral blood. Following RNA extraction, reverse transcription yielded cDNA that acted as the sequencing template. Some clones are missing from TCRdb's copy, which holds only in-frame ones; the method was immunoSEQ multiplex PCR. The sample has more than 90,000 clones; approximately 59% are singletons.

The source material was CD8+ T cells sorted from blood, sampled at week 4, from a patient treated with tofacitinib. The source is a human donor with alopecia areata. The genes are TRBV4-1 and TRBJ1-2; D is undetermined. CDR3 sequence: CASSQDQIANYGYTF. The CDR3 bases are TGCGCCAGCAGCCAAGATCAGATAGCTAACTATGGCTACACCTTC.